One and the same sample provided the 22 T cell receptor beta chains below, sequenced in a study of T cell repertoires in cytomegalovirus infection. Their target antigens are unknown. TCRdb used MiXCR to reprocess the reads, holding one entry per CDR3 protein. The data contain approximately 350,000 distinct CDR3 sequences, approximately 30% of them singletons. Sample: cultured PBMCs, taken from culture after CMV antigen stimulation. The source of these receptors is a human donor in good health (CMV status not recorded). Some clones in this sample may be carry-over from other donors' samples.

The J gene is TRBJ2-1, the V gene TRBV30; 13 bases are shared with TRBD2. From germline, CDR1 is GTSNPN and CDR2 SVGIG (reference sequence). The CDR3 extends over 15 amino acids. With 3 bases clipped from V and 7 bases from J, the junction kept 6 bases outside the gene matches. The CDR3 reads CAWSPTSGRANEQFF. The CDR3, as DNA: TGTGCCTGGAGCCCAACTAGCGGGAGGGCTAATGAGCAGTTCTTC.

This chain joins TRBV2 and TRBJ2-1, with 8 positions matching TRBD2. V lost 4 bases to trimming and J lost 5 bases; unmatched junction nucleotides: 7. Germline CDR1 is SNHLY and CDR2 is FYNNEI. This CDR3 has 15 amino acids. The CDR3 protein is CASSVRGAPNNEQFF. Written as DNA, the CDR3 is TGTGCCAGCAGTGTGCGGGGGGCCCCCAACAATGAGCAGTTCTTC.

This clonotype was counted between two and nine times. The J gene is TRBJ2-1, the V gene TRBV24-1; possible D gene TRBD2, 6 bases. This CDR3 has 15 amino acids. V shed 3 bases and J shed 7 bases, with 15 bases lying between them. CDR1 and CDR2 from the germline V gene are KGHDR and SFDVKD. The DNA for the CDR3 is TGTGCCACCAGTGATCTATCGGAGGCGGGGAATGAGCAGTTCTTC. This encodes CATSDLSEAGNEQFF.

The CDR3: CASSYAVAGNNEQFF. CDR3 sequence (DNA): TGTGCCAGCAGTTACGCGGTAGCGGGAAACAATGAGCAGTTCTTC. The V and J genes are TRBV6-2 or TRBV6-3 and TRBJ2-1; 8 bases agree with TRBD2. With 2 bases clipped from V and 5 bases from J, the junction kept 5 bases outside the gene matches. The germline V gene encodes CDR1 MNHEY and CDR2 SVGEGT. The CDR3 length is 15 residues.

The rearrangement uses TRBV28 and TRBJ2-7; possible D gene TRBD2, 6 bases. Per germline, CDR1 MDHEN and CDR2 SYDVKM. V was trimmed by 2 bases and J by 2 bases, leaving 16 bases between them. The CDR3 is made up of 16 amino acids. The CDR3 nucleotides read TGTGCCAGCAGTTTAGTTGGTACGGGAGCAGCCTACGAGCAGTACTTC. Amino acid sequence: CASSLVGTGAAYEQYF. Full variable domain (rest looked up from reference TRBV28 and TRBJ2-7): DVKVTQSSRYLVKRTGEKVFLECVQDMDHENMFWYRQDPGLGLRLIYFSYDVKMKEKGDIPEGYSVSREKKERFSLILESASTNQTSMYLCASSLVGTGAAYEQYFGPGTRLTVT.

The V call is TRBV7-3, the J call TRBJ1-1; D is ambiguous. The CDR3 is 13 amino acids. Trimming pared 7 bases from V and 3 bases from J, leaving 12 bases between. Germline assignment: CDR1 SGHTA and CDR2 FQGTGA. The CDR3 sequence: CASKIGVHTEAFF. The CDR3 DNA reads as TGTGCCAGCAAAATCGGGGTACACACTGAAGCTTTCTTT. The whole variable domain, remainder taken from reference TRBV7-3 and TRBJ1-1, is GAGVSQTPSNKVTEKGKYVELRCDPISGHTALYWYRQSLGQGPEFLIYFQGTGAADDSGLPNDRFFAVRPEGSVSTLKIQRTERGDSAVYLCASKIGVHTEAFFGQGTRLTVV.

The chain carries TRBV4-1 and TRBJ1-1, with unresolved D. CDR1 and CDR2 from the germline V gene are MGHRA and YSYEKL. V shed 7 bases and J shed 8 bases, with 23 bases lying between them. The CDR3 is 15 residues long. The CDR3 region has the DNA TGCGCCAGCACCGACGGTGTCGGCAGGAGGCCAGAAGCTTTCTTT. Translating gives CASTDGVGRRPEAFF.

V usage is TRBV20-1 and J usage is TRBJ2-3, with D perhaps TRBD2 (5 bases). V lost 5 bases to trimming and J lost 0 bases, with 12 bases between them. Germline assignment: CDR1 DFQATT and CDR2 SNEGSKA (reference sequence). The CDR3 is 14 residues long. The CDR3 spells CSAQDLSSTDTQYF. CDR3 nucleotides: TGCAGTGCTCAGGACTTATCTAGCACAGATACGCAGTATTTT.

The table lists this clonotype with a count of one. This chain links TRBV15 with TRBJ2-5; a weak D match, TRBD2 (5 bases). Trimming stripped 0 bases from V and 5 bases from J, with 10 bases between. Germline CDR1 is LNHNV and CDR2 is YYDKDF (reference sequence). This CDR3 spans 14 amino acids. CDR3 DNA: TGTGCCACCAGCAGAGATTCATCGGGGGAGACCCAGTACTTC. Amino acids: CATSRDSSGETQYF.

This clonotype was counted between two and nine times. The gene calls are TRBV6-8 and TRBJ2-1, with 8 bases identical to TRBD2. CDR1 MNHGY and CDR2 SAAAGT come from the germline V gene. J was trimmed by 7 bases and V by 2 bases; bases with no gene match: 1. The CDR3 has 13 amino acids. The CDR3 is CASSYGTRNEQFF. Written as DNA, the CDR3 is TGTGCCAGCAGTTACGGGACTAGGAATGAGCAGTTCTTC.

This chain links TRBV7-2 with TRBJ2-2, with D possibly matching TRBD2 (6 bases). CDR1 is SGHTA and CDR2 is FQGNSA in the germline V gene. This CDR3 has 15 residues. Trimming pared 5 bases from V and 4 bases from J, leaving 14 bases between. As DNA, the CDR3 is TGTGCCAGCAGCCCGCCCGGGCGGGGCACCGGGGAGCTGTTTTTT. It is translated as CASSPPGRGTGELFF.

V usage is TRBV7-9 and J usage is TRBJ2-3; D may correspond to TRBD1 or TRBD2 (6 bases each). Germline V gives CDR1 SEHNR, CDR2 FQNEAQ (reference sequence). Trimming removed 4 bases at V and 0 bases at J, with 14 bases between. The CDR3 spans 16 residues. The CDR3 protein is CASSSRGEDSTDTQYF. CDR3 in DNA: TGTGCCAGCAGCTCGAGGGGGGAGGATAGCACAGATACGCAGTATTTT. Drawing the rest from reference TRBV7-9 and TRBJ2-3, the complete variable domain is DTGVSQNPRHKITKRGQNVTFRCDPISEHNRLYWYRQTLGQGPEFLTYFQNEAQLEKSRLLSDRFSAERPKGSFSTLEIQRTEQGDSAMYLCASSSRGEDSTDTQYFGPGTRLTVL.

This clonotype was found a few times. The CDR3: CASSLMASRDNEQFF. The CDR3 bases are TGTGCCAGCAGCTTAATGGCTAGCAGAGACAATGAGCAGTTCTTC. The J gene is TRBJ2-1, the V gene TRBV7-2; possible D gene TRBD2, 5 bases. The germline V gene encodes CDR1 SGHTA and CDR2 FQGNSA. Trimming left V 2 bases short and J 5 bases short, with 13 bases between. This CDR3 contains 15 residues.

The CDR3 bases are TGTGCCAGCAGTTTGCTCGAAAGGTACAATGAGCAGTTCTTC. Translated, it gives CASSLLERYNEQFF. The V and J genes are TRBV12-3 or TRBV12-4 and TRBJ2-1, with D unresolved. CDR3 length equals 14 residues. V was clipped by 3 bases and J by 4 bases, with 10 bases between them.

Notes on this clonotype: Relative to the germline gene, one junction end is altered; a read error may explain this. The chain links TRBV7-4 to TRBJ2-3, with D unresolved. The CDR3 runs 16 residues. Germline-derived CDR1 and CDR2 are SGHVT and SQSDAQ. The CDR3 reads CASTHLIPARTDMQYF. DNA for the CDR3: TGTGCCAGCACCCATCTCATCCCAGCACGCACAGATATGCAGTATTTT.

This clonotype was observed at least ten times. The gene calls are TRBV2 and TRBJ2-7; D is unclear. This CDR3 comprises 15 residues. Germline CDR1 SNHLY, CDR2 FYNNEI. Deletions cut 0 bases from V and 2 bases from J, with 11 bases between. The CDR3 loop reads CASSEAQIDPYEQYF. CDR3 nucleotide sequence: TGTGCCAGCAGTGAAGCTCAGATAGACCCCTACGAGCAGTACTTC.

The chain is built from TRBV6-1 and TRBJ1-5, with 7 bases fitting TRBD1. In germline, CDR1 is MNHNS, CDR2 SASEGT. V was clipped by 6 bases and J by 5 bases; unmatched bases: 10. This CDR3 region has 15 residues. The chain's CDR3 is CASRAWDSKYQPQHF. The CDR3 region has the DNA TGTGCCAGCAGAGCCTGGGACAGTAAATATCAGCCCCAGCATTTT.

The V gene is TRBV7-8, the J gene TRBJ2-3; TRBD2 aligns across 8 bases. CDR1 is SGHVS, CDR2 FQNEAQ, per germline. The CDR3 runs 15 residues. V dropped 4 bases and J dropped 2; count of bases not matched to a gene: 5. For the CDR3, the DNA is TGTGCCAGCAGCTCACCGGGACTAGACACAGATACGCAGTATTTT. As protein: CASSSPGLDTDTQYF.

This chain uses TRBV12-5 with TRBJ2-5, with 7 bases aligning to TRBD2. Per the germline V gene, CDR1 is LGHNT and CDR2 is FRNRAP. Unmatched junction bases numbered 7, after V lost 0 bases and J lost 0 bases. This CDR3 is 17 amino acids long. The CDR3 DNA sequence: TGTGCTAGTGGTTTGGTACTGAGCGGGGCGTACCAAGAGACCCAGTACTTC. This codes for CASGLVLSGAYQETQYF.

The chain joins TRBV12-3 or TRBV12-4 to TRBJ2-6, with 7 bases matching TRBD1. The ends lost 6 bases at V and 4 bases at J; junction bases unmatched: 12. The CDR3 consists of 17 residues. CDR3 in DNA: TGTGCCAGCAGCCCGACAGGGAATCCCTCCGGGGCCAACGTCCTGACTTTC. It encodes CASSPTGNPSGANVLTF.

V is TRBV6-1 and J is TRBJ1-2; possibly TRBD1 for D (5 bases). V was shortened by 8 bases and J by 5 bases, with 18 bases between the two germline ends. Germline loops: CDR1 MNHNS, CDR2 SASEGT. The length of the CDR3 is 14 residues. CDR3 sequence (DNA): TGTGCCAGCGGGGACCTGGAGAGGGAATATGGCTACACCTTC. Amino acids: CASGDLEREYGYTF.

This clonotype was detected only a few times. DNA of the CDR3: TGTGCCAGCAGTTACTCACTTGGCTACACCTTC. Amino acids: CASSYSLGYTF. V is TRBV6-6 and J is TRBJ1-2; D is ambiguous. Per germline, CDR1 MNHNY and CDR2 SVGAGI (reference sequence). The CDR3 consists of 11 residues. V lost 0 bases to trimming and J lost 7 bases, with 3 bases between them.